These T cell receptor beta chains were read from a single sample in a study of cytomegalovirus exposure and HLA in healthy donors. The repertoire was sequenced with immunoSEQ multiplex PCR; TCRdb's copy has only in-frame clones and lacks some. Its clone listing holds about 120,000 clones. The sequencing input was PBMCs. These receptors were obtained from a man aged 35 to 55 in good health and CMV-seropositive. CDR3s include the opening cysteine and the closing phenylalanine or tryptophan. D genes are given only for firm matches.

D gene,V gene,CDR3 length,J gene,CDR3 DNA,CDR3 protein
TRBD1,TRBV25-1,13,TRBJ1-2,TGTGCCAGCAGAGCACAGGGGAACTATGGCTACACCTTC,CASRAQGNYGYTF
.,TRBV7-8,18,TRBJ2-1,TGTGCCAGCAGCTTAGGAGTATTTGCGGGATCGAGTTACGATGAGCAGTTCTTC,CASSLGVFAGSSYDEQFF
TRBD2,TRBV7-3,15,TRBJ2-7,TGTGCCAGCAGCTTGTCGGGAGGGCCATCGTACGAGCAGTACTTC,CASSLSGGPSYEQYF
TRBD1,TRBV5-4,14,TRBJ1-1,TGTGCCAGCAGCATCGACAGGGCGAACACTGAAGCTTTCTTT,CASSIDRANTEAFF
TRBD2,TRBV5-1,16,TRBJ2-1,TGCGCCAGCAGCTTGGAAGCGGGAGGCTTCTACAATGAGCAGTTCTTC,CASSLEAGGFYNEQFF
.,TRBV2,16,TRBJ2-3,TGTGCCAGCAGTGGGCGCAGGACTTCTAGCACAGATACGCAGTATTTT,CASSGRRTSSTDTQYF
.,TRBV4-2,14,TRBJ1-2,TGTGCCAGCAGCCAAGATTTCGGGAACCGCGGCTACACCTTC,CASSQDFGNRGYTF
TRBD1,TRBV9,14,TRBJ1-4,TGTGCCAGCAGCGTAGACAGGGGTAATGAAAAACTGTTTTTT,CASSVDRGNEKLFF
TRBD2,TRBV27,15,TRBJ2-1,TGTGCCAGCAGTTTAAGTAGCGGGGTCTACAATGAGCAGTTCTTC,CASSLSSGVYNEQFF
TRBD1,TRBV5-1,14,TRBJ1-1,TGCGCCAGCAGCGCTCAGGGGGGGAACACTGAAGCTTTCTTT,CASSAQGGNTEAFF
.,TRBV4-3,16,TRBJ2-7,TGCGCCAGCAGCCAAGATTTCCGGACATCCTACGACGAGCAGTACTTC,CASSQDFRTSYDEQYF
.,TRBV10-3,15,TRBJ1-6,TGTGCCATCAGCCTACAGGCACTTGGGAATTCACCCCTCCACTTT,CAISLQALGNSPLHF
.,TRBV19,15,TRBJ1-5,TGTGCCAGTAGTATCGGTACTTCCCCAGGGCAGCCCCAGCATTTT,CASSIGTSPGQPQHF
.,TRBV28,14,TRBJ1-5,TGTGCCAGCGGAAGCGTCGGGGACAATCAGCCCCAGCATTTT,CASGSVGDNQPQHF
.,TRBV10-2,13,TRBJ1-1,TGCGCCAGCAGTCCAACCCGGGACGCGGGGGCTTTCTTT,CASSPTRDAGAFF
.,TRBV5-4,14,TRBJ2-5,TGTGCCAGCAGCTTGGGGGCAGGGGTAGAGACCCAGTACTTC,CASSLGAGVETQYF
TRBD1,TRBV18,15,TRBJ1-2,TGTGCCAGCTCACTGTCGGAGGGGGCAGACTATGGCTACACCTTC,CASSLSEGADYGYTF
.,TRBV5-1,15,TRBJ2-7,TGCGCCAGCAGCTTTCTGTCTAGCGCTACCTACGAGCAGTACTTC,CASSFLSSATYEQYF
TRBD2,TRBV29-1,12,TRBJ2-1,TGCAGCGTTGCTAGCGGGATCAATGAGCAGTTCTTC,CSVASGINEQFF
TRBD2,TRBV5-1,16,TRBJ2-1,TGCGCCAGCAGCTTGCTAATAGCGGGAGTCGGCAATGAGCAGTTCTTC,CASSLLIAGVGNEQFF
.,TRBV6-6,13,TRBJ2-1,TGTGCCAGCAGGATGACAAGCCCAGGTGAGCAGTTCTTC,CASRMTSPGEQFF
TRBD2,TRBV14,15,TRBJ2-5,TGTGCCAGCAGCCAAGGGATAGCGGGGGGAGAGACCCAGTACTTC,CASSQGIAGGETQYF
TRBD1,TRBV28,14,TRBJ2-7,TGTGCCAGCAGTCGGGACAGGGGGATCTACGAGCAGTACTTC,CASSRDRGIYEQYF
TRBD2,TRBV5-1,16,TRBJ2-3,TGCGCCAGCAGCTTGTTGAGACTAGCCGACACAGATACGCAGTATTTT,CASSLLRLADTDTQYF
TRBD1,TRBV5-1,14,TRBJ1-1,TGCGCCAGCAGCTTACAGGGGGCGCGTACTGAAGCTTTCTTT,CASSLQGARTEAFF
.,TRBV14,13,TRBJ2-7,TGTGCCAGCAGCCCCGGGACACCTTACGAGCAGTACTTC,CASSPGTPYEQYF
.,TRBV27,15,TRBJ2-7,TGTGCCAGCAGTCAAGGACAGAGTGCTTGGAGGGAGCAGTACTTC,CASSQGQSAWREQYF
.,TRBV7-7,13,TRBJ1-1,TGTGCTAGCAGCTATAGAGTGAACACTGAAGCTTTCTTT,CASSYRVNTEAFF
.,TRBV2,13,TRBJ2-5,TGTGCCAGCAGTCCCCTCGGCGGAGAGACCCAGTACTTC,CASSPLGGETQYF
.,TRBV7-9,13,TRBJ1-5,TGTGCCAGCAGCTTTCTAGTCAATCAGCCCCAGCATTTT,CASSFLVNQPQHF
TRBD1,TRBV27,18,TRBJ2-6,TGTGCCAGCAGTTTAGTAGGACAGGGGGCCGGAGGGGCCAACGTCCTGACTTTC,CASSLVGQGAGGANVLTF
TRBD2,TRBV9,16,TRBJ2-3,TGTGCCAGCAGCGGACCTTCTAGCGGGAGGACAGATACGCAGTATTTT,CASSGPSSGRTDTQYF
TRBD1,TRBV2,13,TRBJ2-4,TGTGCCAGCACCGGACAGGGGATAGGCATTCAGTACTTC,CASTGQGIGIQYF
.,TRBV28,12,TRBJ1-2,TGTGCCAGCAGTTTGCTCTGGGAGGGCTACACCTTC,CASSLLWEGYTF
.,TRBV18,13,TRBJ1-1,TGTGCCAGCTCACCTACACGGAACACTGAAGCTTTCTTT,CASSPTRNTEAFF
.,TRBV12-5,12,TRBJ2-7,TGTGCTAGTGGTTTGGATAGATCCGAGCAGTACTTC,CASGLDRSEQYF
.,TRBV5-5,14,TRBJ1-1,TGTGCCAGCAGCGGGCGGCAGGGGAACACTGAAGCTTTCTTT,CASSGRQGNTEAFF
TRBD1,TRBV5-1,15,TRBJ1-4,TGCGCCAGCAGCTTGCGTGACAGGGATTTTGAAAAACTGTTTTTT,CASSLRDRDFEKLFF
.,TRBV29-1,14,TRBJ1-5,TGCAGCGTGGTGACAGGTCGTTACAATCAGCCCCAGCATTTT,CSVVTGRYNQPQHF
TRBD1,TRBV6-5,13,TRBJ1-1,TGTGCCAGCAGTTACCACAGGGGGACTGAAGCTTTCTTT,CASSYHRGTEAFF
.,TRBV7-3,16,TRBJ2-3,TGTGCCAGCAGCTTATTCAGGCAGGGGTCGACAGATACGCAGTATTTT,CASSLFRQGSTDTQYF
.,TRBV10-3,15,TRBJ1-2,TGTGCCATCAGTGAGTCCGCTCGGGGGGCGGACGGCTACACCTTC,CAISESARGADGYTF
TRBD2,TRBV28,14,TRBJ2-7,TGTGCCAGCAGTTTGACTAGCGGGACCTACGAGCAGTACTTC,CASSLTSGTYEQYF
TRBD1,TRBV7-9,17,TRBJ1-2,TGTGCCAGCAGCCCGGGAACGACAGGGGGCAAAAGGAATGGCTACACCTTC,CASSPGTTGGKRNGYTF